This TCR beta chain was identified in a study of blood T cell repertoires in COVID-19. About the research overall: From the United States, Italy and Spain came samples of acute and convalescent COVID-19. From T cells, B-cell-depleted T cells, or PBMCs came the material, which was cDNA or gDNA.

In the original analysis: The assay estimated nucleated cells by amplifying reference gene primers. The protocol was immunoSEQ multiplex PCR, while the TCRdb copy is restricted to in-frame clones and leaves out a portion. Clone size and V and J calls were adopted from that table, with D and trimming inferred from the DNA. This table has about 240,000 clones, about 87% appearing once. The CDR3 is made up of 17 amino acids. V lost 0 bases and J lost 7; bases outside the gene matches: 13. Germline CDR1 and CDR2: LGHDT and YNNKEL (reference sequence). The clonotype was recovered from a woman in her 70s with active or convalescent COVID-19. The source material was peripheral blood. The chain employs TRBV3-1 (or the pseudogene TRBV3-2) and TRBJ2-7; 9 nucleotides align to TRBD2. This CDR3 is CASSQEVAGASDREQYF. CDR3 DNA: TGTGCCAGCAGCCAAGAGGTAGCGGGGGCCTCCGATCGGGAGCAGTACTTC.